The 4 T cell receptor beta chains below were found in one sample sequenced in a study of T cell responses to AZD1222 COVID-19 vaccine. Profiling relied on immunoSEQ multiplex PCR, and the TCRdb table lists in-frame clones only, not all of them. The data hold some 86,000 clones, with roughly nine tenths observed a single time. Sequences were derived from peripheral blood, sampled 28 days after the second AZD1222 dose. All receptors derive from an adult who received the AZD1222 COVID-19 vaccine.

As concerns this clone: This same CDR3 is encoded by further DNA sequences in the sample. V gene TRBV7-9 combines with J gene TRBJ2-7; TRBD2 is a possible D gene (6 bases). Trimming took 1 base from V and 7 from J, leaving 8 bases between them. CDR1 is SEHNR and CDR2 is FQNEAQ in the germline V gene (reference sequence). This CDR3 is built from 12 residues. The CDR3 sequence: CASSLGGAEQYF. The DNA of the CDR3 is TGTGCCAGCAGCTTAGGCGGGGCAGAGCAGTACTTC.

The chain employs TRBV24-1 and TRBJ1-4; the D is unclear. This CDR3 has 14 amino acids. Germline values: CDR1 KGHDR, CDR2 SFDVKD. Trimming left V 2 bases short and J 10 bases short, with 13 bases between. In DNA, the CDR3 is TGTGCCACCAGTGATTCCCGGGCGAGCCGAAAACTGTTTTTT. It encodes CATSDSRASRKLFF.

The chain carries TRBV19 and TRBJ2-7; D is possibly TRBD1 (5 bases). The CDR3 consists of 14 residues. V was pared by 3 bases and J by 3 bases, with 12 bases between. CDR1 LNHDA and CDR2 SQIVND come from the germline V gene (reference sequence). CDR3 bases: TGTGCCAGTAGTATCGGACAAGCAGTCTACGAGCAGTACTTC. Protein sequence: CASSIGQAVYEQYF.

The chain combines TRBV28 with TRBJ1-6, with D perhaps TRBD1 (6 bases). Trimming left V 5 bases short and J 0 bases short, with 11 bases between. This CDR3 comprises 16 residues. CDR1 and CDR2 from the germline V gene are MDHEN and SYDVKM. CDR3 coding DNA: TGTGCCAGCAGTGGGGGACAAAGCTCCTATAATTCACCCCTCCACTTT. Translated, it gives CASSGGQSSYNSPLHF.